What follows is one T cell receptor beta chain and its context. Its antigen is still unknown. The data belong to a study of shared clonotypes between healthy human individuals. Regarding the study as a whole: The sharing of about 5.3% of naive CD4 clonotypes was seen across several donors. Estimated richness values were generally larger in naive subsets than in memory subsets.

The method was immunoSEQ multiplex PCR; TCRdb's version includes in-frame clones alone and lacks a portion of them. The top ten hold 0.36% of the sample, which has more than 1,200,000 clones, less than 99% seen once. Trimming removed 5 bases from V and 2 bases from J, with 7 bases in between. This CDR3 region has 12 residues. Germline V gene sequence: CDR1 SGHTA, CDR2 FQGNSA. The chain employs TRBV7-2 and TRBJ2-7, with unresolved D. Sequencing input: naive CD4+ T cells sorted from blood. The subset is: CD45RA+ positively selected. The sequence was obtained from a man aged 30-40 years in good health. The CDR3 DNA sequence: TGTGCCAGCAGCGCCTCAACCTACGAGCAGTACTTC. It yields the protein CASSASTYEQYF.